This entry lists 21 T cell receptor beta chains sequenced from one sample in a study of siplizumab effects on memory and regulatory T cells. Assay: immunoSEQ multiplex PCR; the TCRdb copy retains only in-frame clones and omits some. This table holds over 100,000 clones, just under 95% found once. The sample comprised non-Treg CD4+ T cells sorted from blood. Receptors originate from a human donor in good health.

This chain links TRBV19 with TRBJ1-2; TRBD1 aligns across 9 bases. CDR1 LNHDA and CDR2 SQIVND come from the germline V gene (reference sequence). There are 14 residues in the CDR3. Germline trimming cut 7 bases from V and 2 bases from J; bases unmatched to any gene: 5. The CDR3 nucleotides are TGTGCCAGTACCCGACAGGGGGTAAACTATGGCTACACCTTC. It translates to CASTRQGVNYGYTF. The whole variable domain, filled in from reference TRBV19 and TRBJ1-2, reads DGGITQSPKYLFRKEGQNVTLSCEQNLNHDAMYWYRQDPGQGLRLIYYSQIVNDFQKGDIAEGYSVSREKKESFPLTVTSAQKNPTAFYLCASTRQGVNYGYTFGSGTRLTVV.

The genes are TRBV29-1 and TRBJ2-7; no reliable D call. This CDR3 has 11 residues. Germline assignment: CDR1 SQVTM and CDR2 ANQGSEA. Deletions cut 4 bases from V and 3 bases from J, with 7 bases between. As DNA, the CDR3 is TGCAGCGTTGGGCAGAACTACGAGCAGTACTTC. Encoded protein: CSVGQNYEQYF.

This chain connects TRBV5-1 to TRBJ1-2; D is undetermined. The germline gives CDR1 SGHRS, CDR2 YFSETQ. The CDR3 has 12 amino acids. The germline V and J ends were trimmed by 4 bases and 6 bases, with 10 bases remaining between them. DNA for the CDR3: TGCGCCAGCAGCCCTGATTTCAATGGCTACACCTTC. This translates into CASSPDFNGYTF.

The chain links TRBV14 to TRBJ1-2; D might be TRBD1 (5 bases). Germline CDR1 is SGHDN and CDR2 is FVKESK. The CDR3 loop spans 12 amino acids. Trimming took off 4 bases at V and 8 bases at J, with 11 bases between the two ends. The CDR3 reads CASSRGLRGYTF. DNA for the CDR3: TGTGCCAGCAGCCGGGGCCTTCGGGGCTACACCTTC.

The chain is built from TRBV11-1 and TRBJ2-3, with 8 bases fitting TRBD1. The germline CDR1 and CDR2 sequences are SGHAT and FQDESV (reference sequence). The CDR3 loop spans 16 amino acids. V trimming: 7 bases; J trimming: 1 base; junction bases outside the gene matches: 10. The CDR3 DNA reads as TGTGCCAGCAACGACAGGGGCGGACTGGGCACAGATACGCAGTATTTT. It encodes CASNDRGGLGTDTQYF. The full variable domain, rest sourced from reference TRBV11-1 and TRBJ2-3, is EAEVAQSPRYKITEKSQAVAFWCDPISGHATLYWYRQILGQGPELLVQFQDESVVDDSQLPKDRFSAERLKGVDSTLKIQPAELGDSAMYLCASNDRGGLGTDTQYFGPGTRLTVL.

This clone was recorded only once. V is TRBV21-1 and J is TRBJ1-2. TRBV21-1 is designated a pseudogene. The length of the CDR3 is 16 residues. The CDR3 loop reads CASSKWGSALNYGYTF. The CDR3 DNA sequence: TGTGCCAGCAGCAAGTGGGGGAGCGCACTTAACTATGGCTACACCTTC.

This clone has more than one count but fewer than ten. The CDR3 is CSVEYGSDTQYF. DNA for the CDR3: TGCAGCGTTGAATACGGTTCAGATACGCAGTATTTT. The chain links TRBV29-1 to TRBJ2-3, with D unclear. V was shortened by 2 bases and J by 4 bases, with 7 bases between the two germline ends. The CDR3 length is 12 residues. Germline V gene lookup returns CDR1 SQVTM and CDR2 ANQGSEA.

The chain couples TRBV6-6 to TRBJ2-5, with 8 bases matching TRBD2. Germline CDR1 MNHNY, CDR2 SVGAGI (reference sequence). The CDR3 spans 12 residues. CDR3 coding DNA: TGTGTCGGCGGGGGGCCGAGGCGACACCAGTACTTC. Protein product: CVGGGPRRHQYF.

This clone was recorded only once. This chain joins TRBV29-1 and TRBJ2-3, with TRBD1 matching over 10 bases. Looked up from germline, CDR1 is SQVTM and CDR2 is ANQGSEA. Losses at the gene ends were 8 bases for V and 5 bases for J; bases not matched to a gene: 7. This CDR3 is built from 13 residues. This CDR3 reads CSTTGTGEDTQYF. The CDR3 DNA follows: TGCAGCACCACCGGGACAGGGGAAGATACGCAGTATTTT.

The CDR3 coding sequence is TGTGCCAGCATACGGACTCCGAACACCGGGGAGCTGTTTTTT. This codes for CASIRTPNTGELFF. V usage is TRBV28 and J usage is TRBJ2-2; weak D call: TRBD2 (5 bases). Germline V gene sequence: CDR1 MDHEN, CDR2 SYDVKM. The length of the CDR3 is 14 residues. V was shortened by 7 bases and J by 0 bases, with 9 bases between the two germline ends.

Here the CDR3 reads CASSRGDTNTEAFF. CDR3 nucleotides: TGCGCCAGCAGCCGCGGGGACACGAACACTGAAGCTTTCTTT. The rearrangement uses TRBV4-1 and TRBJ1-1, with D maybe TRBD1 (6 bases). The germline V gene has CDR1 MGHRA and CDR2 YSYEKL. V lost 4 bases to trimming and J lost 1 base, with 10 bases between them. The CDR3 loop spans 14 amino acids.

The CDR3 sequence is CASSPRQGLNTEAFF. CDR3 nucleotides: TGTGCCAGCAGCCCGCGACAGGGATTGAACACTGAAGCTTTCTTT. V is TRBV7-3 and J is TRBJ1-1, with TRBD1 matching over 7 bases. V was pared by 5 bases and J by 0 bases, with 6 bases of the junction left unmatched. Looked up from germline, CDR1 is SGHTA and CDR2 is FQGTGA. This CDR3 is 15 amino acids long. Full variable domain (rest looked up from reference TRBV7-3 and TRBJ1-1): GAGVSQTPSNKVTEKGKYVELRCDPISGHTALYWYRQSLGQGPEFLIYFQGTGAADDSGLPNDRFFAVRPEGSVSTLKIQRTERGDSAVYLCASSPRQGLNTEAFFGQGTRLTVV.

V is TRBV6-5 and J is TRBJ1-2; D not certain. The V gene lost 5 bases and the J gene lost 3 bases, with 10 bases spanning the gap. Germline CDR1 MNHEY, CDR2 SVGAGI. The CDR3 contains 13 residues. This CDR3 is CASSEEDHYGYTF. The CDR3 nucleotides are TGTGCCAGCAGTGAAGAGGATCACTATGGCTACACCTTC.

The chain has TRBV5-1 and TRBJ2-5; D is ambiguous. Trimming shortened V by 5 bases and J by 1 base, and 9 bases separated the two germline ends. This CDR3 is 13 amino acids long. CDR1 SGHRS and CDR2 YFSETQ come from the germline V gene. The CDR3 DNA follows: TGCGCCAGCAGTACCAGGTCCCAAGAGACCCAGTACTTC. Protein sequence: CASSTRSQETQYF.

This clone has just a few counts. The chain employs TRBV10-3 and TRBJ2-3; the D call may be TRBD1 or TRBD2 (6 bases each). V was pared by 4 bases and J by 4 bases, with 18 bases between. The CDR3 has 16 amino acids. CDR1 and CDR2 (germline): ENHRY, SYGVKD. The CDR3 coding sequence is TGTGCCATCAGTGCCGGAGGGGGGACGGTCGCAGATACGCAGTATTTT. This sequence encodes CAISAGGGTVADTQYF.

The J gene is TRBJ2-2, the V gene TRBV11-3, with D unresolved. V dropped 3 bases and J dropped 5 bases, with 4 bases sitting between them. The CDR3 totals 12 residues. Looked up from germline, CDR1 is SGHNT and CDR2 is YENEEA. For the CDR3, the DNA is TGTGCCAGCAGCTTGGGTACCGGGGAGCTGTTTTTT. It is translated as CASSLGTGELFF. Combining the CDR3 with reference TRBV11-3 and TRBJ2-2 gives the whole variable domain EAGVVQSPRYKIIEKKQPVAFWCNPISGHNTLYWYLQNLGQGPELLIRYENEEAVDDSQLPKDRFSAERLKGVDSTLKIQPAELGDSAVYLCASSLGTGELFFGEGSRLTVL.

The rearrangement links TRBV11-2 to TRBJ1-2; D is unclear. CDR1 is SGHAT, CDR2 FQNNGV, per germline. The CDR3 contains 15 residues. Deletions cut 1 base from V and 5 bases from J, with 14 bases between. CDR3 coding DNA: TGTGCCAGCAGCTTAGGTGATGGAGGAGGGTATGGCTACACCTTC. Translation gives CASSLGDGGGYGYTF.

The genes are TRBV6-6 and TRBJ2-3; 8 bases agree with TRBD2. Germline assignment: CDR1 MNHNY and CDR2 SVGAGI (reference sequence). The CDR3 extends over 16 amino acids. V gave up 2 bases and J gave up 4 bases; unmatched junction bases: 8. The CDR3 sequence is CASSYPRGGAADTQYF. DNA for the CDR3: TGTGCCAGCAGTTACCCTCGGGGGGGGGCCGCAGATACGCAGTATTTT.

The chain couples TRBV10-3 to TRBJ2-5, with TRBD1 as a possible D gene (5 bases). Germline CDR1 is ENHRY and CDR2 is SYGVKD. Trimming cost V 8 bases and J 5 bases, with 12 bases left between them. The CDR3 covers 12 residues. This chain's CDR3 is CAIGSGPETQYF. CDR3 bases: TGTGCCATCGGGTCAGGGCCGGAGACCCAGTACTTC.

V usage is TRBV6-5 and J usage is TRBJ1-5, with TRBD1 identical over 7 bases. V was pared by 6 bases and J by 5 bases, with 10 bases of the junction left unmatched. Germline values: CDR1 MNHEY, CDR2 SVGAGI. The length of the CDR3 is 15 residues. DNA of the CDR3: TGTGCCAGCAGCCTAAACAGGGGAATGGATCAGCCCCAGCATTTT. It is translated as CASSLNRGMDQPQHF.

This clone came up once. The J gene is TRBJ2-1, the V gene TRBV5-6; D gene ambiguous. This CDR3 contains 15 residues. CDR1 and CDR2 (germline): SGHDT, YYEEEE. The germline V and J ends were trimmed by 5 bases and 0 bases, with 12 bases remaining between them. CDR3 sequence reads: CASRLTVSSYNEQFF. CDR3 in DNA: TGTGCCAGCAGATTGACTGTGAGCTCCTACAATGAGCAGTTCTTC.